Below, one T cell receptor (beta chain) is given with its context. CDR1 is SQVTM and CDR2 is ANQGSEA in the germline V gene. The CDR3 has 12 amino acids. V lost 6 bases and J 3 bases, leaving 9 bases between the germline ends. Blood was sampled at baseline, cycle 4 day 1, and cycle 7 day 1. The sample belongs to a study of OX40 agonist ivuxolimab in advanced cancers. In the study overall: Patients undergoing dose escalation presented with hepatocellular carcinoma, melanoma, renal cell or head and neck cancer. Checkpoint inhibitors had been given previously to 40% of patients.

Using immunoSEQ multiplex PCR, the repertoire was profiled, and TCRdb retains in-frame clones only, with some absent. The table records about 72,000 clones, roughly 80% of them present only once. The sample was CD4+ or CD8+ T cells sorted from blood, taken in a trial of the OX40 agonist ivuxolimab. This chain uses TRBV29-1 with TRBJ1-3; D gene ambiguous. The clonotype comes from an adult with an advanced solid tumor such as melanoma, head and neck, liver or kidney cancer. CDR3 region: CSVGPNGNTIYF. The CDR3 bases are TGCAGCGTCGGGCCTAATGGAAACACCATATATTTT.